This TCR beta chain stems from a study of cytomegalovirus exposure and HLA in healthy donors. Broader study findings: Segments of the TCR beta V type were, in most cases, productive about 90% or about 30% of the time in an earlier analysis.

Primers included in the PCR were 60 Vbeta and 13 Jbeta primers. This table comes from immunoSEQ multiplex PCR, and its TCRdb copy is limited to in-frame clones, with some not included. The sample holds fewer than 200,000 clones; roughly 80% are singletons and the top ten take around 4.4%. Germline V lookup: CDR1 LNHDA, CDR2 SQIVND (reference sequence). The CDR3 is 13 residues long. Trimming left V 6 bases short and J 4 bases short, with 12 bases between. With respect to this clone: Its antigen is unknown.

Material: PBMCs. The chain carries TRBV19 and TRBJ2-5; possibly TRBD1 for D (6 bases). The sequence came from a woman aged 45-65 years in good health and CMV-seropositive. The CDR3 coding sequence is TGTGCCAGTAGGCCGCCAGGGGCAGAGACCCAGTACTTC. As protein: CASRPPGAETQYF.